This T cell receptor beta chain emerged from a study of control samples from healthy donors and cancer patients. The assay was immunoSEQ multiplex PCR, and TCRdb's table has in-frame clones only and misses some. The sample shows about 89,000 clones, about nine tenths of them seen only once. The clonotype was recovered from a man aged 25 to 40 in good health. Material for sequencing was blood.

CDR3 bases: TGCGCCAGCAGTCAACTTAGTCGGGACAAGAGCTCCTACAATGAGCAGTTCTTC. It specifies CASSQLSRDKSSYNEQFF. The genes are TRBV23-1 and TRBJ2-1; perhaps TRBD1 as D (6 bases). TRBV23-1 is designated an ORF whose function remains uncertain. V was shortened by 2 bases and J by 0 bases, with 17 bases between the two germline ends. The CDR3 is 18 amino acids.